These 23 T cell receptor beta chains came from one sample sequenced in a study of OX40 agonist ivuxolimab in advanced cancers. Clones were read by immunoSEQ multiplex PCR, and TCRdb kept only the in-frame ones, dropping some. Of about 80,000 clones in the sample, roughly 90% were seen once. The sample was CD4+ or CD8+ T cells sorted from blood, taken in a trial of the OX40 agonist ivuxolimab. All receptors derive from an adult with an advanced solid tumor such as melanoma, head and neck, liver or kidney cancer.

This chain links TRBV6-5 with TRBJ2-7; no reliable D call. This CDR3 comprises 15 residues. The germline V and J ends were trimmed by 2 bases and 3 bases, with 14 bases remaining between them. Germline CDR1 reads MNHEY; CDR2 reads SVGAGI. The chain's CDR3 is CASSYPFVPIYEQYF. The CDR3 nucleotides are TGTGCCAGCAGTTACCCTTTCGTACCGATCTACGAGCAGTACTTC.

The CDR3 sequence: CASSWRQGAGNSPLHF. The CDR3 DNA is TGTGCCAGCAGCTGGAGACAGGGGGCAGGGAATTCACCCCTCCACTTT. This chain links TRBV7-9 with TRBJ1-6; 10 nucleotides align to TRBD1. CDR3 length: 16 amino acids. CDR1 and CDR2 (germline): SEHNR, FQNEAQ (reference sequence). J was trimmed by 7 bases and V by 4 bases; bases with no gene match: 7.

The CDR3 reads CASSHQEAYGYTF. CDR3 nucleotides: TGCGCCAGCAGCCATCAGGAAGCCTATGGCTACACCTTC. The chain is built from TRBV4-1 and TRBJ1-2; D call uncertain. The CDR3 length is 13 residues. V was trimmed by 3 bases and J by 4 bases, leaving 9 bases between them. The V gene's germline CDR1 is MGHRA and CDR2 YSYEKL.

This chain uses TRBV19 with TRBJ1-4; the D gene is possibly TRBD1 (5 bases). The germline V gene has CDR1 LNHDA and CDR2 SQIVND (reference sequence). There are 14 residues in the CDR3. Trimming took off 6 bases at V and 5 bases at J, with 13 bases between the two ends. CDR3 nucleotides: TGTGCCAGTAGCCCCGGGGCGGAGAATGAAAAACTGTTTTTT. Protein product: CASSPGAENEKLFF.

The CDR3 nucleotides read TGTGCCAGCAGCTTAGGGGTTAGGGAGCAGTTCTTC. Translation: CASSLGVREQFF. The V and J genes are TRBV7-9 and TRBJ2-1, with D unclear. The germline gives CDR1 SEHNR, CDR2 FQNEAQ (reference sequence). This CDR3 has 12 residues. The V gene lost 1 base and the J gene lost 10 bases, with 8 bases spanning the gap.

The J gene is TRBJ2-5, the V gene TRBV15; D is possibly TRBD1 (6 bases). This CDR3 region has 16 residues. The germline V and J ends were trimmed by 3 bases and 0 bases, with 14 bases remaining between them. Per germline, CDR1 LNHNV and CDR2 YYDKDF (reference sequence). CDR3 in amino acids: CATSRPQTGNQETQYF. The DNA of the CDR3 is TGTGCCACCAGCAGGCCACAGACAGGAAACCAAGAGACCCAGTACTTC.

The chain uses TRBV15 and TRBJ2-3; 8 nucleotides line up with TRBD2. The CDR3 has 15 residues. V was pared by 5 bases and J by 0 bases, with 4 bases of the junction left unmatched. CDR1 is LNHNV and CDR2 is YYDKDF in the germline V gene (reference sequence). CDR3 in amino acids: CATSGTRGSTDTQYF. The CDR3 DNA is TGTGCCACCAGCGGGACTAGGGGTAGCACAGATACGCAGTATTTT. The full variable domain, with the rest looked up from reference TRBV15 and TRBJ2-3, is DAMVIQNPRYQVTQFGKPVTLSCSQTLNHNVMYWYQQKSSQAPKLLFHYYDKDFNNEADTPDNFQSRRPNTSFCFLDIRSPGLGDTAMYLCATSGTRGSTDTQYFGPGTRLTVL.

CDR3 nucleotides: TGCGCCAGCAGCCAAGATTCAGGGGGCGCTGGCTATGGCTACACCTTC. It is translated as CASSQDSGGAGYGYTF. The chain joins TRBV4-3 to TRBJ1-2; 8 nucleotides agree with TRBD1. CDR1 LGHNA and CDR2 YSLEER come from the germline V gene. The ends lost 0 bases at V and 4 bases at J; junction bases unmatched: 7. The CDR3 runs 16 residues.

This sequence joins TRBV5-1 and TRBJ2-5; D unclear. The DNA matches TRBJ2-7 better at its end, which makes the J call doubtful. Germline-derived CDR1 and CDR2 are SGHRS and YFSETQ. CDR3 length equals 12 residues. CDR3 nucleotides: TGCGCCAGCAGCTTGGCCCCCTACGAGCAGTACTTC. Translated, it gives CASSLAPYEQYF.

The genes are TRBV7-9 and TRBJ2-7; D not resolved. The CDR3 spans 15 residues. Trimming cost V 5 bases and J 0 bases, with 14 bases left between them. CDR1 and CDR2 (germline): SEHNR, FQNEAQ (reference sequence). The CDR3 nucleotides read TGTGCCAGCAGCGCCGACGGAATGCCCTCCTACGAGCAGTACTTC. Its protein is CASSADGMPSYEQYF.

The chain has TRBV28 and TRBJ2-1; the D is unclear. Germline assignment: CDR1 MDHEN and CDR2 SYDVKM. Trimming took off 4 bases at V and 7 bases at J, with 5 bases between the two ends. The CDR3 is made up of 11 amino acids. CDR3 sequence (DNA): TGTGCCAGCAGTTACGGGAATGAGCAGTTCTTC. This gives the protein CASSYGNEQFF. Complete variable domain (other parts from reference TRBV28 and TRBJ2-1): DVKVTQSSRYLVKRTGEKVFLECVQDMDHENMFWYRQDPGLGLRLIYFSYDVKMKEKGDIPEGYSVSREKKERFSLILESASTNQTSMYLCASSYGNEQFFGPGTRLTVL.

This chain links TRBV2 with TRBJ2-1, with a tentative D call TRBD2 (5 bases). V was shortened by 4 bases and J by 5 bases, with 15 bases between the two germline ends. Germline V gene sequence: CDR1 SNHLY, CDR2 FYNNEI. This CDR3 is 15 amino acids long. The CDR3 sequence is CASSAVRDHNNEQFF. In DNA, the CDR3 is TGTGCCAGCAGTGCTGTTCGGGATCATAACAATGAGCAGTTCTTC.

CDR3 sequence: CASSLRGTDTQYF. The CDR3 nucleotides read TGTGCCAGCAGCTTGAGGGGGACAGATACGCAGTATTTT. This chain links TRBV5-6 with TRBJ2-3; D possibly corresponds to TRBD1 (6 bases). Germline V gene sequence: CDR1 SGHDT, CDR2 YYEEEE. V shed 1 base and J shed 3 bases, with 6 bases lying between them. The CDR3 contains 13 residues.

The V gene is TRBV9, the J gene TRBJ1-4, with TRBD1 as a possible D gene (5 bases). This CDR3 contains 16 residues. Germline CDR1 SGDLS, CDR2 YYNGEE. V was shortened by 3 bases and J by 7 bases, with 19 bases between the two germline ends. Here the CDR3 DNA reads TGTGCCAGCAGCGCCGTTCCAGGGCAGGGTCGTGAAAAACTGTTTTTT. Amino acids: CASSAVPGQGREKLFF. Looking up the rest from reference TRBV9 and TRBJ1-4 gives the full variable domain: DSGVTQTPKHLITATGQRVTLRCSPRSGDLSVYWYQQSLDQGLQFLIQYYNGEERAKGNILERFSAQQFPDLHSELNLSSLELGDSALYFCASSAVPGQGREKLFFGSGTQLSVL.

The chain recombines TRBV7-8 with TRBJ1-6; TRBD1 might be the D (5 bases). The CDR3 is made up of 16 amino acids. Deletions cut 2 bases from V and 4 bases from J, with 12 bases between. Germline V gene sequence: CDR1 SGHVS, CDR2 FQNEAQ. The CDR3 nucleotides read TGTGCCAGCAGCTTATTCCCAGGGCAGTATAATTCACCCCTCCACTTT. Its translation is CASSLFPGQYNSPLHF.

The rearrangement uses TRBV10-3 and TRBJ2-7; D is uncertain. The CDR3 has 12 amino acids. From germline, CDR1 is ENHRY and CDR2 SYGVKD. The ends were cut back, 5 bases at V and 0 bases at J, with 5 bases in the middle. The CDR3 loop is CAISSISYEQYF. The CDR3 DNA reads as TGTGCCATCAGTAGCATCTCCTACGAGCAGTACTTC.

With respect to this clone: The sample has other DNA sequences that encode this CDR3 too. The chain combines TRBV27 with TRBJ1-1; D call uncertain. Germline V lookup: CDR1 MNHEY, CDR2 SMNVEV (reference sequence). This CDR3 is built from 13 residues. Trimming stripped 5 bases from V and 1 base from J, with 8 bases between. The CDR3 region is CASSLWGNTEAFF. The CDR3 DNA sequence: TGTGCCAGCAGTCTATGGGGGAACACTGAAGCTTTCTTT.

The chain carries TRBV20-1 and TRBJ2-4; 7 bases line up with TRBD1. Germline CDR1 DFQATT, CDR2 SNEGSKA (reference sequence). Germline trimming cut 6 bases from V and 7 bases from J; bases unmatched to any gene: 3. CDR3 length: 11 amino acids. The CDR3: CSAFRGNIQYF. CDR3 DNA: TGCAGTGCGTTCAGGGGGAACATTCAGTACTTC.

The CDR3 DNA reads as TGTGCCAGCAGCCCAATCGGGACGTTAGAGCCCTACGAGCAGTACTTC. Translation gives CASSPIGTLEPYEQYF. The chain carries TRBV5-5 and TRBJ2-7; possibly TRBD1 or TRBD2 for D (5 bases each). The V gene lost 4 bases and the J gene lost 2 bases, with 19 bases spanning the gap. This CDR3 is 16 amino acids long. Germline CDR1 and CDR2: SGHKS and YYEKEE (reference sequence). The full variable domain, its missing parts supplied by reference TRBV5-5 and TRBJ2-7, is DAGVTQSPTHLIKTRGQQVTLRCSPISGHKSVSWYQQVLGQGPQFIFQYYEKEERGRGNFPDRFSARQFPNYSSELNVNALLLGDSALYLCASSPIGTLEPYEQYFGPGTRLTVT.

This chain links TRBV5-1 with TRBJ1-1; D possibly corresponds to TRBD1 (5 bases). V shed 4 bases and J shed 6 bases, with 13 bases lying between them. Per germline, CDR1 SGHRS and CDR2 YFSETQ. The CDR3 spans 13 residues. The CDR3 bases are TGCGCCAGCAGCGAGGGTCCGACAGCTGAAGCTTTCTTT. Protein: CASSEGPTAEAFF.

The CDR3 sequence: CASSERGAGLTQYF. DNA of the CDR3: TGTGCCAGCAGTGAAAGGGGGGCGGGATTGACCCAGTACTTC. The rearrangement links TRBV6-1 to TRBJ2-5; D is tentatively TRBD1 or TRBD2 (6 bases each). CDR3 length: 14 residues. Germline-derived CDR1 and CDR2 are MNHNS and SASEGT. The germline V and J ends were trimmed by 2 bases and 7 bases, with 14 bases remaining between them.

In this sample, this clone turned up a few times. This chain connects TRBV6-5 to TRBJ2-5; D ambiguous. The germline gives CDR1 MNHEY, CDR2 SVGAGI. The ends were cut back, 8 bases at V and 1 base at J, with 11 bases in the middle. The CDR3 consists of 13 residues. This chain's CDR3 is CASGSDVQETQYF. The CDR3 region has the DNA TGTGCCAGCGGATCGGACGTCCAAGAGACCCAGTACTTC.

The chain joins TRBV13 to TRBJ2-1; TRBD2 might be the D (7 bases). In germline, CDR1 is PRHDT, CDR2 FYEKMQ (reference sequence). V dropped 7 bases and J dropped 0 bases, with 16 bases sitting between them. The CDR3 has 16 amino acids. This chain's CDR3 is CASTEGGGGSYNEQFF. CDR3 DNA sequence: TGTGCCAGCACCGAAGGAGGGGGGGGCTCCTACAATGAGCAGTTCTTC.